The T cell receptor (beta chain) described here comes from a study of blood T cells in healthy people across ages. This clonotype appeared a few times. Its antigen is not known. PBMCs numbering at least 6 million were isolated per sample. Study results and caveats: The fall in TCR beta diversity per million T cells was roughly linear with age. Relative to aged donors, long-lived donors carried more naive CD4+ cells and displayed higher diversity. Diversity estimates drawn from one million T cells were deemed underestimates.

With V trimmed by 3 bases and J by 0 bases, 5 bases remained unmatched. The CDR3 is made up of 15 amino acids. The germline gives CDR1 SGHRS, CDR2 YFSETQ. A sample-barcoded 5' primer and a J-beta primer mix were used in a second PCR of roughly 7 to 11 cycles. TCRdb re-called the 5' RACE reads with MiXCR, one entry per CDR3 protein. Of about 720,000 distinct CDR3 sequences listed, 20% to 25% are singletons. This sample was shared with a second study, whose subject was T cells of mothers and their children.

The receptor was derived from a boy younger than 18 in good health. Sequencing used blood. The chain uses TRBV5-1 and TRBJ2-5; TRBD1 matches 7 bases. The CDR3 reads CASSSLGQNQETQYF. CDR3 in DNA: TGCGCCAGCAGCTCCCTGGGACAGAACCAAGAGACCCAGTACTTC.